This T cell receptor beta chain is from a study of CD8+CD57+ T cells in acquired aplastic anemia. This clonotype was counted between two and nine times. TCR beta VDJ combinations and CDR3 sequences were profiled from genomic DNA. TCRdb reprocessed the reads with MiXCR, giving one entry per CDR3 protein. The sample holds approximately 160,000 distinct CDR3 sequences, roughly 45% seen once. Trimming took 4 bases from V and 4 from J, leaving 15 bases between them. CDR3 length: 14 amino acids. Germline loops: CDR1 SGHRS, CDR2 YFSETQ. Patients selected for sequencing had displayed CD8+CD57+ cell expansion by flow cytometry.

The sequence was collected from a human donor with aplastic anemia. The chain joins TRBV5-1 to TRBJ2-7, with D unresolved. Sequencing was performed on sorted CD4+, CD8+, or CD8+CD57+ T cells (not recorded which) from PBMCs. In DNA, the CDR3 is TGCGCCAGCAGCCTCGGTGGGAAGTTTTACGAGCAGTACTTC. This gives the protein CASSLGGKFYEQYF.